Below are 25 T cell receptor beta chains sequenced from a single sample in a study of blood T cell repertoires in COVID-19. Libraries were prepared by immunoSEQ multiplex PCR; TCRdb keeps only in-frame clonotypes and omits some of them. The table lists under 350,000 clones, 90% of them singletons. What was sequenced was peripheral blood. The receptors here all came from a woman aged 25-40 years with COVID-19, enrolled during active disease.

The chain recombines TRBV14 with TRBJ2-5; TRBD2 is a possible D gene (6 bases). The germline V gene has CDR1 SGHDN and CDR2 FVKESK. This CDR3 has 13 amino acids. V shed 5 bases and J shed 1 base, with 8 bases lying between them. The DNA of the CDR3 is TGTGCCAGCAGCTGGGACTTCCAAGAGACCCAGTACTTC. Translating it yields CASSWDFQETQYF. Full variable domain (remainder filled in from reference TRBV14 and TRBJ2-5): EAGVTQFPSHSVIEKGQTVTLRCDPISGHDNLYWYRRVMGKEIKFLLHFVKESKQDESGMPNNRFLAERTGGTYSTLKVQPAELEDSGVYFCASSWDFQETQYFGPGTRLLVL.

Details on this clone: A read error may produce the germline difference seen at one junction end. The chain joins TRBV3-1 (or the pseudogene TRBV3-2) to TRBJ2-5, with 13 bases lining up with TRBD2. Per the germline V gene, CDR1 is LGHDT and CDR2 is YNNKEL (reference sequence). CDR3 length equals 14 residues. DNA for the CDR3: TGTGCCTGCAGACTAGCGGGAGGAGGAGAGACCCAGTACTTC. It encodes CACRLAGGGETQYF.

As concerns this clone: This CDR3 is also generated by other DNA sequences in the sample. This chain joins TRBV5-1 and TRBJ2-2; TRBD2 aligns across 7 bases. Germline-derived CDR1 and CDR2 are SGHRS and YFSETQ. The CDR3 is 14 amino acids. The V segment lost 1 base and the J segment 8 bases; nucleotides outside the gene matches: 5. The CDR3 here is CASSLKAGQGELFF. The CDR3 DNA reads as TGCGCCAGCAGCTTGAAAGCGGGGCAGGGGGAGCTGTTTTTT.

The CDR3 sequence: CAISELGALYGYTF. The CDR3 DNA is TGTGCCATCAGTGAGTTAGGGGCGCTATATGGCTACACCTTC. The chain carries TRBV10-3 and TRBJ1-2, with D perhaps TRBD1 (5 bases). The germline gives CDR1 ENHRY, CDR2 SYGVKD. V was trimmed by 1 base and J by 5 bases, leaving 11 bases between them. The length of the CDR3 is 14 residues.

The chain carries TRBV2 and TRBJ2-1; the D is unclear. Germline CDR1 reads SNHLY; CDR2 reads FYNNEI. The CDR3 totals 14 residues. Trimming removed 3 bases from V and 3 bases from J, with 9 bases in between. CDR3 bases: TGTGCCAGCAGTGATCTGGTCGGCTACAATGAGCAGTTCTTC. This gives the protein CASSDLVGYNEQFF.

V is TRBV6-5 and J is TRBJ1-2, with 9 bases identical to TRBD1. The CDR3 extends over 14 amino acids. Germline trimming cut 6 bases from V and 2 bases from J; bases unmatched to any gene: 4. Germline V gene lookup returns CDR1 MNHEY and CDR2 SVGAGI. The CDR3 here is CASRSGQGNYGYTF. The CDR3 DNA sequence: TGTGCCAGCAGAAGCGGACAGGGGAACTATGGCTACACCTTC.

The chain joins TRBV2 to TRBJ1-1; 12 bases agree with TRBD1. This CDR3 comprises 17 residues. Germline V gene sequence: CDR1 SNHLY, CDR2 FYNNEI. Trimming took 3 bases from V and 5 from J; bases not matched to a gene: 10. This CDR3 reads CASSDYAGQGARTEAFF. CDR3 in DNA: TGTGCCAGCAGTGATTATGCGGGACAGGGGGCAAGAACTGAAGCTTTCTTT. Variable domain in full (rest from reference TRBV2 and TRBJ1-1): EPEVTQTPSHQVTQMGQEVILRCVPISNHLYFYWYRQILGQKVEFLVSFYNNEISEKSEIFDDQFSVERPDGSNFTLKIRSTKLEDSAMYFCASSDYAGQGARTEAFFGQGTRLTVV.

DNA of the CDR3: TGTGCCAGCAGACCGGAGGACAGAATTAATTCACCCCTCCACTTT. Protein sequence: CASRPEDRINSPLHF. The gene calls are TRBV28 and TRBJ1-6, with D possibly being TRBD1 (6 bases). Looked up from germline, CDR1 is MDHEN and CDR2 is SYDVKM. Trimming took off 6 bases at V and 6 bases at J, with 15 bases between the two ends. CDR3 length equals 15 residues.

This chain uses TRBV2 with TRBJ1-2; 7 nucleotides agree with TRBD1. Looked up from germline, CDR1 is SNHLY and CDR2 is FYNNEI. There are 14 residues in the CDR3. Unmatched junction bases numbered 13, after V lost 11 bases and J lost 4 bases. CDR3 sequence reads: CAGRQEGAGYGYTF. CDR3 in DNA: TGTGCCGGTCGACAGGAGGGGGCCGGCTATGGCTACACCTTC.

The V call is TRBV19, the J call TRBJ2-7; 13 bases agree with TRBD2. CDR3 length: 15 amino acids. From germline, CDR1 is LNHDA and CDR2 SQIVND (reference sequence). J gave up 2 bases and V 9 bases, and 7 bases lay outside the gene matches. The CDR3 coding sequence is TGTGCCAGCGGACTAGCGGGAGTGACTCCCTACGAGCAGTACTTC. Residues: CASGLAGVTPYEQYF.

This clone was recorded once. The rearrangement uses TRBV28 and TRBJ2-2; 8 nucleotides line up with TRBD1. V was pared by 3 bases and J by 1 base, with 7 bases of the junction left unmatched. Germline values: CDR1 MDHEN, CDR2 SYDVKM. This CDR3 is 17 amino acids long. The CDR3 loop reads CASSFPAGTGNTGELFF. The CDR3 region has the DNA TGTGCCAGCAGTTTCCCCGCAGGGACAGGGAACACCGGGGAGCTGTTTTTT.

The gene calls are TRBV30 and TRBJ2-1, with D perhaps matching TRBD2 (6 bases). The CDR3 has 14 amino acids. With 0 bases removed from V and 8 bases from J, the gap between germline ends came to 14 bases. Germline CDR1 is GTSNPN and CDR2 is SVGIG (reference sequence). The CDR3 coding sequence is TGTGCCTGGAGTGTTTCCGGGAGTGTCGATGAGCAGTTCTTC. Its protein product is CAWSVSGSVDEQFF.

The CDR3: CASSTPGTFDGTDTQYF. CDR3 bases: TGTGCCAGCAGTACCCCGGGGACATTTGATGGGACAGATACGCAGTATTTT. This sequence joins TRBV7-8 and TRBJ2-3; the D gene is possibly TRBD1 (6 bases). CDR3 length: 17 residues. Germline V gene data show CDR1 as SGHVS and CDR2 as FQNEAQ. V lost 6 bases, J lost 3 bases, and 22 bases lay in between.

The rearrangement uses TRBV3-1 (or the pseudogene TRBV3-2) and TRBJ1-6, with a tentative D call TRBD1 (5 bases). This CDR3 spans 14 amino acids. V was clipped by 3 bases and J by 7 bases, with 10 bases between them. Germline V CDR1 and CDR2: LGHDT, YNNKEL (reference sequence). The CDR3 bases are TGTGCCAGCAGCCACCAGGGTTGGAATTCACCCCTCCACTTT. It encodes CASSHQGWNSPLHF.

The chain recombines TRBV6-5 with TRBJ1-4; tentatively, D is TRBD1 (5 bases). Germline values: CDR1 MNHEY, CDR2 SVGAGI. There are 13 residues in the CDR3. The ends were cut back, 8 bases at V and 5 bases at J, with 12 bases in the middle. The CDR3 DNA reads as TGTGCCAGCCACAGCAGGGTGAATGAAAAACTGTTTTTT. This sequence encodes CASHSRVNEKLFF.

V gene TRBV18 combines with J gene TRBJ1-1; tentatively, D is TRBD1 (5 bases). Germline loops: CDR1 KGHSH, CDR2 LQKENI. V lost 3 bases, J lost 0 bases, and 14 bases lay in between. The CDR3 loop spans 16 amino acids. The CDR3 loop reads CASSPTGGLMNTEAFF. CDR3 bases: TGTGCCAGCTCACCCACGGGGGGGTTAATGAACACTGAAGCTTTCTTT.

V and J are TRBV28 and TRBJ1-1; possible D gene TRBD1, 6 bases. The CDR3 runs 15 residues. V lost 5 bases, J lost 1 base, and 14 bases lay in between. Per the germline V gene, CDR1 is MDHEN and CDR2 is SYDVKM. As DNA, the CDR3 is TGTGCCAGCAGTCAAAGCGACAGGCGGAACACTGAAGCTTTCTTT. Its protein product is CASSQSDRRNTEAFF.

This clone was counted a single time. This chain connects TRBV30 to TRBJ2-5, with unresolved D. The V gene's germline CDR1 is GTSNPN and CDR2 SVGIG (reference sequence). The CDR3 has 12 residues. V was pared by 3 bases and J by 4 bases, with 9 bases between. The CDR3 protein is CAWRSLGETQYF. CDR3 sequence (DNA): TGTGCCTGGAGGTCTCTAGGAGAGACCCAGTACTTC.

This chain connects TRBV13 to TRBJ1-2; TRBD1 agrees at 9 bases. V trimming: 5 bases; J trimming: 6 bases; junction bases outside the gene matches: 16. This CDR3 is 17 amino acids long. Germline CDR1 PRHDT, CDR2 FYEKMQ (reference sequence). CDR3 sequence: CASSPWDRVPSPNGYTF. In nucleotides, the CDR3 is TGTGCCAGCAGCCCATGGGACAGGGTACCATCCCCCAATGGCTACACCTTC.

This clone was counted between two and nine times. The chain recombines TRBV6-5 with TRBJ2-2; the D is unclear. CDR1 MNHEY and CDR2 SVGAGI come from the germline V gene. The germline V and J ends were trimmed by 2 bases and 1 base, with 5 bases remaining between them. The CDR3 runs to 14 residues. The CDR3 DNA reads TGTGCCAGCAGTTACCGACAGAACACCGGGGAGCTGTTTTTT. Amino acid sequence: CASSYRQNTGELFF.

V usage is TRBV19 and J usage is TRBJ2-1; a weak D match, TRBD1 (5 bases). The CDR3 length is 14 residues. V was trimmed by 3 bases and J by 8 bases, leaving 14 bases between them. Looked up from germline, CDR1 is LNHDA and CDR2 is SQIVND (reference sequence). The CDR3 nucleotides are TGTGCCAGTAGTATTTTTACAGGTACGGATGAGCAGTTCTTC. As protein: CASSIFTGTDEQFF.

The chain recombines TRBV28 with TRBJ2-5, with TRBD1 identical over 8 bases. The germline V gene encodes CDR1 MDHEN and CDR2 SYDVKM. The CDR3 is made up of 15 amino acids. V was clipped by 5 bases and J by 4 bases; unmatched bases: 9. The CDR3 DNA reads as TGTGCCAGCAGTATGGACAGGGTTGGGCGAGAGACCCAGTACTTC. Its translation: CASSMDRVGRETQYF.

J is TRBJ1-5 and V is TRBV28; possible D gene TRBD1, 6 bases. CDR3 length equals 16 residues. The V gene lost 6 bases and the J gene lost 3 bases, with 18 bases spanning the gap. In germline, CDR1 is MDHEN, CDR2 SYDVKM. The CDR3 here is CASRLGGGAYNQPQHF. The CDR3 DNA sequence: TGTGCCAGCAGGCTCGGGGGGGGCGCATACAATCAGCCCCAGCATTTT.

The V gene is TRBV2, the J gene TRBJ2-2; weak D call: TRBD2 (5 bases). V lost 2 bases and J lost 5, with 12 bases in between. Looked up from germline, CDR1 is SNHLY and CDR2 is FYNNEI. This CDR3 spans 15 amino acids. The CDR3 reads CASSEWGVNTGELFF. The CDR3 region has the DNA TGTGCCAGCAGTGAATGGGGAGTGAATACCGGGGAGCTGTTTTTT.

This clone was observed a single time. The V and J genes are TRBV10-1 and TRBJ1-3; D remains unclear. V lost 7 bases, J lost 2 bases, and 9 bases lay in between. CDR3 length equals 13 residues. The V gene's germline CDR1 is WNHNN and CDR2 SYGVQD (reference sequence). This CDR3 is CASTDSPGNTIYF. CDR3 DNA: TGCGCCAGCACGGATAGCCCTGGAAACACCATATATTTT.